This T cell receptor beta chain appears in the sequencing data of a study of blood T cell repertoires in COVID-19. For the study at large: Sites across the United States, Italy and Spain contributed samples from acute and convalescent COVID-19.

Germline V CDR1 and CDR2: SGDLS, YYNGEE. The V gene lost 4 bases and the J gene lost 2 bases, with 13 bases spanning the gap. The CDR3 consists of 15 residues. Produced via immunoSEQ multiplex PCR; TCRdb's table is partial and in-frame only. The table has roughly 150,000 clones, roughly 93% seen once. The sequence was collected from a man younger than 30 with acute or convalescent COVID-19. The specimen was peripheral blood. V is TRBV9 and J is TRBJ1-3; perhaps TRBD1 as D (5 bases). CDR3 region: CASSYRFGAGNTIYF. The CDR3 nucleotides read TGTGCCAGCAGCTACAGGTTCGGCGCTGGAAACACCATATATTTT.